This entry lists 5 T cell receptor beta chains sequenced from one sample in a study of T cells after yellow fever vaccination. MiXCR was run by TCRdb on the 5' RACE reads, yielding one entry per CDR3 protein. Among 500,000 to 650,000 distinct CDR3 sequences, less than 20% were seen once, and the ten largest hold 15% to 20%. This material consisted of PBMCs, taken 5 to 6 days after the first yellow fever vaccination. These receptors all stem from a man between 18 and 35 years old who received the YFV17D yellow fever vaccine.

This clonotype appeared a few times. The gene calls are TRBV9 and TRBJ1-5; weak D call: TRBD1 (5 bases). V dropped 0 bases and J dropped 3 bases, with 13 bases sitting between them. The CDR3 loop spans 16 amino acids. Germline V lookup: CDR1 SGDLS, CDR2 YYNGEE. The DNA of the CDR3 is TGTGCCAGCAGCGTAGCTGGGACGGCGGTCAATCAGCCCCAGCATTTT. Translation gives CASSVAGTAVNQPQHF.

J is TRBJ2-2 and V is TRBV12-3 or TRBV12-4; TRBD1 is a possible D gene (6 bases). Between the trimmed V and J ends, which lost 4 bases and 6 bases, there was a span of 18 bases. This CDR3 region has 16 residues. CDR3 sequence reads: CASSSNRQVNAGELFF. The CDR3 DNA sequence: TGTGCCAGCAGTTCAAACCGACAGGTTAATGCCGGGGAGCTGTTTTTT.

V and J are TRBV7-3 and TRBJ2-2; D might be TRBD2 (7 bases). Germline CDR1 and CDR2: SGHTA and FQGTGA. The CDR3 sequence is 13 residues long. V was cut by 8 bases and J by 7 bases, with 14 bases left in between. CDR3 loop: CASAAGALGELFF. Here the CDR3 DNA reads TGTGCCAGCGCGGCGGGGGCGCTCGGGGAGCTGTTTTTT.

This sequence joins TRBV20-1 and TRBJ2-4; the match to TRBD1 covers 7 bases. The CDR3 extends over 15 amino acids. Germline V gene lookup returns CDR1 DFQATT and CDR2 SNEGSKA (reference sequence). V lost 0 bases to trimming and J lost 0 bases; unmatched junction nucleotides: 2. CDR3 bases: TGCAGTGCTAGAGATGGACAGGTAGCCAAAAACATTCAGTACTTC. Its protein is CSARDGQVAKNIQYF.

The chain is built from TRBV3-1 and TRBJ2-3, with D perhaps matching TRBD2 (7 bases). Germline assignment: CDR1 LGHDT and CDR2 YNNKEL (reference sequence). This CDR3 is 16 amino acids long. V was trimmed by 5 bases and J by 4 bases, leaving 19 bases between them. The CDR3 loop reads CASSTRQRGAPDTQYF. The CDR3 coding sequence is TGTGCCAGCAGCACCCGCCAACGGGGGGCCCCAGATACGCAGTATTTT.